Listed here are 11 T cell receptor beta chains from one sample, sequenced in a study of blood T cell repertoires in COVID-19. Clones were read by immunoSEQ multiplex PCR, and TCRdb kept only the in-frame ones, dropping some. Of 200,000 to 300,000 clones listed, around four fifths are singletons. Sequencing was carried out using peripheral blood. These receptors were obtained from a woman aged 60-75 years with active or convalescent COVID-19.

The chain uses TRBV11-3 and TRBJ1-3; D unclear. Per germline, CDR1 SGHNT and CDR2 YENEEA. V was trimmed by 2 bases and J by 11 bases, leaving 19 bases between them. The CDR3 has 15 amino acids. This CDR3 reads CASSLFLETGGAIYF. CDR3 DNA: TGTGCCAGCAGCTTATTTTTAGAGACGGGAGGAGCCATATATTTT. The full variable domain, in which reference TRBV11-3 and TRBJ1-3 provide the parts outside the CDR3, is EAGVVQSPRYKIIEKKQPVAFWCNPISGHNTLYWYLQNLGQGPELLIRYENEEAVDDSQLPKDRFSAERLKGVDSTLKIQPAELGDSAVYLCASSLFLETGGAIYFGEGSWLTVV.

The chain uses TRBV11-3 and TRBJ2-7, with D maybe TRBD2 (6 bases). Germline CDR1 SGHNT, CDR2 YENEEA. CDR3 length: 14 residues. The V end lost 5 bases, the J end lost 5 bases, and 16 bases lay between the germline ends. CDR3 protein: CASSLTGERHEQYF. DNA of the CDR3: TGTGCCAGCAGCCTTACGGGGGAACGGCACGAGCAGTACTTC. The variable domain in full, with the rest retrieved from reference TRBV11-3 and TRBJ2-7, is EAGVVQSPRYKIIEKKQPVAFWCNPISGHNTLYWYLQNLGQGPELLIRYENEEAVDDSQLPKDRFSAERLKGVDSTLKIQPAELGDSAVYLCASSLTGERHEQYFGPGTRLTVT.

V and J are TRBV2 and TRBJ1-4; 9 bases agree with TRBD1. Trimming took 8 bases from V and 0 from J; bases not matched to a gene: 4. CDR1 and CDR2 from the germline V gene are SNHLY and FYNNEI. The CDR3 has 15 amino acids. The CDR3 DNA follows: TGTGCCAGCCGGGACAGGGCGTCAACTAATGAAAAACTGTTTTTT. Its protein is CASRDRASTNEKLFF.

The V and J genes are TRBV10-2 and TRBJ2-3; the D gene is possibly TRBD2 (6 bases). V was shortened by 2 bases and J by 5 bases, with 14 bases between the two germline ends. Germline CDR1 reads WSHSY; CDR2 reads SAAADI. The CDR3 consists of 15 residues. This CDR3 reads CASSEAQREQDTQYF. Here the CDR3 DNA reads TGCGCCAGCAGTGAGGCTCAACGGGAGCAAGATACGCAGTATTTT.

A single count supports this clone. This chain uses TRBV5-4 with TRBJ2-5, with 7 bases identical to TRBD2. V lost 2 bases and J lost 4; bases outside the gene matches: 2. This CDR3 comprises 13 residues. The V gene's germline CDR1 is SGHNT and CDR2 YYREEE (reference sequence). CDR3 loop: CASSLAGTETQYF. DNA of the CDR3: TGTGCCAGCAGCTTAGCGGGGACAGAGACCCAGTACTTC. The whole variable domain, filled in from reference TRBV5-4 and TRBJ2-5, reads ETGVTQSPTHLIKTRGQQVTLRCSSQSGHNTVSWYQQALGQGPQFIFQYYREEENGRGNFPPRFSGLQFPNYSSELNVNALELDDSALYLCASSLAGTETQYFGPGTRLLVL.

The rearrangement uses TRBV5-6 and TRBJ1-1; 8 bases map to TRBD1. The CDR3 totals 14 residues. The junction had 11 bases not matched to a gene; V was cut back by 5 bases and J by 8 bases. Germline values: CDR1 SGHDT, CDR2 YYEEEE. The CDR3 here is CASRPIGQGFEAFF. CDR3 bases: TGTGCCAGCAGACCGATCGGACAGGGATTCGAAGCTTTCTTT.

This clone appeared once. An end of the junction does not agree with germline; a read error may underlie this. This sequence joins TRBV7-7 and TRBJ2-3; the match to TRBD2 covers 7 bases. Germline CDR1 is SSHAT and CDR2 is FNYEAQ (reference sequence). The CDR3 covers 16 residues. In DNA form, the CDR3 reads TGTGCTAGCAGCTCAGGAGGTGGGAGGGACACAGATACGCAGTATTTT. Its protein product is CASSSGGGRDTDTQYF.

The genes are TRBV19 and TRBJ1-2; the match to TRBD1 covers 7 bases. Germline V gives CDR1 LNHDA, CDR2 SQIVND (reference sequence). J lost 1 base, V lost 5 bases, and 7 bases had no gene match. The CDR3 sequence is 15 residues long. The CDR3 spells CASSLDRSGNYGYTF. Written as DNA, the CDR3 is TGTGCCAGTAGTCTGGACAGGTCTGGTAACTATGGCTACACCTTC.

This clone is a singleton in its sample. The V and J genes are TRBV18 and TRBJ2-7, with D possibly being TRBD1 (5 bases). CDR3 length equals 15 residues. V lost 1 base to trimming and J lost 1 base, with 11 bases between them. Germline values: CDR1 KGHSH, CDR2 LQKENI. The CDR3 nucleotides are TGTGCCAGCTCACCACTTCAGGACAAGTCCTACGAGCAGTACTTC. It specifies CASSPLQDKSYEQYF.

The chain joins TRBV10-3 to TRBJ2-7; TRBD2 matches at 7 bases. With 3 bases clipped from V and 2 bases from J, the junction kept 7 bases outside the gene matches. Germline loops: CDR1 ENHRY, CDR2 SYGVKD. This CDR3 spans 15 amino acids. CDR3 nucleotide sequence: TGTGCCATCAGTGAAGGTCTAGCGGAGACCTACGAGCAGTACTTC. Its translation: CAISEGLAETYEQYF.

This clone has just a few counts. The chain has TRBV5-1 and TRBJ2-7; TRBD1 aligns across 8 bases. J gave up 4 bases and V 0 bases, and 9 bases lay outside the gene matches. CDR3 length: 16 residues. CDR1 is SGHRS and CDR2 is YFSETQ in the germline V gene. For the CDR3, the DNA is TGCGCCAGCAGCTTGGGTGGCGGGACAGGATGGTACGAGCAGTACTTC. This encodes CASSLGGGTGWYEQYF.